The 21 T cell receptor beta chains reported below all come from one sample, sequenced in a study of cytomegalovirus exposure and HLA in healthy donors. It was with 60 Vbeta and 13 Jbeta primers that the PCR ran. TCRdb keeps only in-frame clones here, not all; method: immunoSEQ multiplex PCR. The table shows 80,000 to 95,000 clones, with roughly 79% occurring only once. The specimen sequenced was PBMCs. The receptors stem from a female donor in good health and CMV-seronegative.

This clone showed up just a few times. The chain uses TRBV20-1 and TRBJ2-3; D is unresolved. The CDR3 runs 9 residues. Germline values: CDR1 DFQATT, CDR2 SNEGSKA (reference sequence). The CDR3 region is CTPQDTQYF. The CDR3 DNA is TGCACACCACAGGATACGCAGTATTTT.

The chain couples TRBV5-1 to TRBJ2-7, with 9 positions matching TRBD1. J gave up 0 bases and V 3 bases, and 16 bases lay outside the gene matches. Per germline, CDR1 SGHRS and CDR2 YFSETQ. This CDR3 comprises 19 residues. The CDR3 DNA sequence: TGCGCCAGCAGCTCATACCCCCGGGACAGGGTAGCTACCTCCTACGAGCAGTACTTC. It codes for CASSSYPRDRVATSYEQYF.

V is TRBV27 and J is TRBJ2-7; 8 bases are shared with TRBD1. The CDR3 consists of 15 residues. The V gene end was trimmed by 5 bases and the J gene end by 0 bases; junction bases not matched to a gene: 6. Per the germline V gene, CDR1 is MNHEY and CDR2 is SMNVEV (reference sequence). In nucleotides, the CDR3 is TGTGCCAGCAGTATGACAGGGGTTAGCTCCTACGAGCAGTACTTC. This codes for CASSMTGVSSYEQYF.

The chain carries TRBV6-1 and TRBJ1-2; D is unclear. CDR1 MNHNS and CDR2 SASEGT come from the germline V gene. The length of the CDR3 is 13 residues. The V end lost 5 bases, the J end lost 2 bases, and 9 bases lay between the germline ends. CDR3 DNA sequence: TGTGCCAGCAGTCCACTCCCGAACTATGGCTACACCTTC. Amino acid sequence: CASSPLPNYGYTF.

The rearrangement uses TRBV7-2 and TRBJ2-2; 12 bases fit TRBD2. From germline, CDR1 is SGHTA and CDR2 FQGNSA. The CDR3 loop spans 17 amino acids. V shed 5 bases and J 8 bases; nucleotides not matched to a gene: 12. For the CDR3, the DNA is TGTGCCAGCAGCCTCATAACAACTGGACTAGCGGGAGGGGAGCTGTTTTTT. Protein product: CASSLITTGLAGGELFF.

The gene calls are TRBV29-1 and TRBJ2-7, with TRBD2 matching over 7 bases. Looked up from germline, CDR1 is SQVTM and CDR2 is ANQGSEA. V lost 7 bases, J lost 0 bases, and 15 bases stayed unmatched. This CDR3 spans 16 amino acids. The DNA of the CDR3 is TGCAGCGCTCAGAGGGCTAGCGGAGCACCCTCCTACGAGCAGTACTTC. Translated: CSAQRASGAPSYEQYF.

J is TRBJ2-3 and V is TRBV15, with a tentative D call TRBD1 (6 bases). This CDR3 is built from 18 residues. V was cut by 3 bases and J by 0 bases, with 19 bases left in between. Germline loops: CDR1 LNHNV, CDR2 YYDKDF (reference sequence). The CDR3 sequence is CATSRILGALTSTDTQYF. The DNA for the CDR3 is TGTGCCACCAGCAGGATACTGGGGGCCCTAACTAGCACAGATACGCAGTATTTT.

The genes are TRBV19 and TRBJ1-1; no reliable D call. Looked up from germline, CDR1 is LNHDA and CDR2 is SQIVND (reference sequence). The CDR3 runs to 14 residues. V lost 5 bases and J lost 0, with 10 bases in between. The CDR3 protein is CASSATVMNTEAFF. Written as DNA, the CDR3 is TGTGCCAGTAGTGCAACAGTCATGAACACTGAAGCTTTCTTT.

This chain uses TRBV5-4 with TRBJ2-5; D is uncertain. The CDR3 length is 15 residues. Per the germline V gene, CDR1 is SGHNT and CDR2 is YYREEE (reference sequence). Trimming pared 0 bases from V and 5 bases from J, leaving 14 bases between. This CDR3 is CASSLDIGLGETQYF. CDR3 in DNA: TGTGCCAGCAGCTTGGATATAGGCCTCGGGGAGACCCAGTACTTC.

This chain uses TRBV9 with TRBJ1-1, with D possibly being TRBD1 (6 bases). The CDR3 extends over 14 amino acids. Germline lookup yields CDR1 SGDLS and CDR2 YYNGEE. V lost 3 bases to trimming and J lost 7 bases, with 16 bases between them. CDR3 DNA sequence: TGTGCCAGCAGCGCCCTTACAGGGTTTGGTGAAGCTTTCTTT. Amino acids: CASSALTGFGEAFF.

This clone has a handful of counts. The chain couples TRBV6-5 to TRBJ1-1; 8 nucleotides align to TRBD1. This CDR3 is built from 15 residues. The V gene end was trimmed by 6 bases and the J gene end by 2 bases; junction bases not matched to a gene: 8. Germline CDR1 is MNHEY and CDR2 is SVGAGI. CDR3 coding DNA: TGTGCCAGCAGCCCCGGACAGGGACTTAACACTGAAGCTTTCTTT. Its translation is CASSPGQGLNTEAFF.

This chain links TRBV28 with TRBJ2-7, with D unresolved. V lost 3 bases and J 4 bases, leaving 7 bases between the germline ends. The CDR3 extends over 12 amino acids. The germline CDR1 and CDR2 sequences are MDHEN and SYDVKM. The CDR3: CASSFSGYEQYF. CDR3 DNA sequence: TGTGCCAGCAGTTTCTCCGGGTACGAGCAGTACTTC.

The gene calls are TRBV7-9 and TRBJ2-2, with D possibly TRBD1 on 6 matching bases. The germline CDR1 and CDR2 sequences are SEHNR and FQNEAQ (reference sequence). The V and J ends lost 7 bases and 7 bases respectively, with 19 bases between them. This CDR3 is built from 15 residues. CDR3 nucleotides: TGTGCCAGCACCCGGGAAACAGGGAGAGTCGGGGAGCTGTTTTTT. Its protein is CASTRETGRVGELFF.

The chain has TRBV9 and TRBJ1-5; tentative D call: TRBD1 (6 bases). Trimming left V 3 bases short and J 1 base short, with 17 bases between. CDR1 SGDLS and CDR2 YYNGEE come from the germline V gene. The CDR3 spans 17 residues. CDR3 bases: TGTGCCAGCAGCGCCGGGGGGGGCGGTGCGAGCAATCAGCCCCAGCATTTT. Translated: CASSAGGGGASNQPQHF.

The J gene is TRBJ2-2, the V gene TRBV10-3; 9 nucleotides agree with TRBD2. Trimming at V came to 0 bases and at J to 2 bases, leaving 7 bases not matched to a gene. The CDR3 is 18 amino acids. Germline V lookup: CDR1 ENHRY, CDR2 SYGVKD. The CDR3 coding sequence is TGTGCCATCAGTGAGTCACTAGCGGGTCAAATAAACACCGGGGAGCTGTTTTTT. The encoded protein is CAISESLAGQINTGELFF.

The chain has TRBV29-1 and TRBJ1-2; 7 bases agree with TRBD1. Germline V gives CDR1 SQVTM, CDR2 ANQGSEA. V was pared by 6 bases and J by 8 bases, with 18 bases of the junction left unmatched. CDR3 length equals 15 residues. The CDR3 nucleotides are TGCAGCGTCTACGATAACCGGGCCCAGGGGGTCGGCTACACCTTC. Protein sequence: CSVYDNRAQGVGYTF. Complete variable domain (other parts from reference TRBV29-1 and TRBJ1-2): SAVISQKPSRDICQRGTSLTIQCQVDSQVTMMFWYRQQPGQSLTLIATANQGSEATYESGFVIDKFPISRPNLTFSTLTVSNMSPEDSSIYLCSVYDNRAQGVGYTFGSGTRLTVV.

The CDR3 here is CASSFGGGETGELFF. CDR3 nucleotide sequence: TGTGCCAGCAGCTTCGGGGGAGGGGAAACCGGGGAGCTGTTTTTT. V usage is TRBV5-4 and J usage is TRBJ2-2, with 7 bases identical to TRBD2. The CDR3 covers 15 residues. The germline V gene encodes CDR1 SGHNT and CDR2 YYREEE (reference sequence). J gave up 5 bases and V 2 bases, and 6 bases lay outside the gene matches.

The rearrangement joins TRBV7-9 to TRBJ1-2; a weak D match, TRBD1 (5 bases). The CDR3 consists of 13 residues. CDR1 and CDR2 (germline): SEHNR, FQNEAQ (reference sequence). Trimming stripped 1 base from V and 4 bases from J, with 7 bases between. This chain's CDR3 is CASSLGQSYGYTF. The CDR3 nucleotides read TGTGCCAGCAGCTTAGGACAGAGCTATGGCTACACCTTC.

The V and J genes are TRBV5-4 and TRBJ2-7, with D unclear. V lost 4 bases, J lost 0 bases, and 11 bases lay in between. The CDR3 has 14 residues. Per the germline V gene, CDR1 is SGHNT and CDR2 is YYREEE (reference sequence). CDR3 protein: CASSPLESSYEQYF. CDR3 sequence (DNA): TGTGCCAGCAGCCCCCTGGAGAGCTCCTACGAGCAGTACTTC.

The V and J genes are TRBV29-1 and TRBJ1-4, with 9 bases lining up with TRBD1. Germline CDR1 SQVTM, CDR2 ANQGSEA. The CDR3 runs 15 residues. Germline trimming cut 6 bases from V and 7 bases from J; bases unmatched to any gene: 12. For the CDR3, the DNA is TGCAGCGTGCGACCCACAGGGGGCAGGGGTGAAAAACTGTTTTTT. Translating gives CSVRPTGGRGEKLFF.

The chain combines TRBV9 with TRBJ1-5, with 7 bases fitting TRBD1. V trimming: 2 bases; J trimming: 6 bases; junction bases outside the gene matches: 2. CDR3 size: 13 residues. Germline CDR1 reads SGDLS; CDR2 reads YYNGEE. CDR3 in amino acids: CASSVQGGQPQHF. Written as DNA, the CDR3 is TGTGCCAGCAGCGTCCAGGGGGGTCAGCCCCAGCATTTT.